Following are 16 T cell receptor beta chains from one sample sequenced in a study of T cell repertoires in cytomegalovirus infection. Their specific antigens are unknown. TCRdb redid the calling of the reads with MiXCR, one entry per CDR3 protein. The table includes roughly 130,000 distinct CDR3 sequences, 20% to 30% detected once. Sequenced sample: PBMCs, sequenced either directly or after in vitro stimulation (not recorded which). These receptors all stem from a human donor in good health (CMV status not recorded). Some clones in this sample may be carry-over from other donors' samples.

CDR3 bases: TGCGCCAGCAACCGGAGGGGTGGAAACACCATATATTTT. This translates into CASNRRGGNTIYF. The V and J genes are TRBV4-1 and TRBJ1-3; perhaps TRBD1 as D (5 bases). Looked up from germline, CDR1 is MGHRA and CDR2 is YSYEKL. V lost 7 bases and J 3 bases, leaving 10 bases between the germline ends. This CDR3 is 13 amino acids long.

This clonotype was detected ten times or more. The rearrangement uses TRBV29-1 and TRBJ1-2, with 7 bases matching TRBD1. The CDR3 spans 13 residues. CDR1 is SQVTM and CDR2 is ANQGSEA in the germline V gene. With 4 bases clipped from V and 8 bases from J, the junction kept 10 bases outside the gene matches. The CDR3 sequence is CSVGRGPPLGYTF. Written as DNA, the CDR3 is TGCAGCGTTGGTAGGGGGCCCCCCCTAGGCTACACCTTC. The full variable domain, in which reference TRBV29-1 and TRBJ1-2 provide the parts outside the CDR3, is SAVISQKPSRDICQRGTSLTIQCQVDSQVTMMFWYRQQPGQSLTLIATANQGSEATYESGFVIDKFPISRPNLTFSTLTVSNMSPEDSSIYLCSVGRGPPLGYTFGSGTRLTVV.

This chain uses TRBV24-1 with TRBJ1-1; TRBD1 matches at 7 bases. Losses at the gene ends were 5 bases for V and 2 bases for J; bases not matched to a gene: 1. This CDR3 is 13 amino acids long. Germline V CDR1 and CDR2: KGHDR, SFDVKD. The CDR3 region has the DNA TGTGCCACCAGTGGGACAGGTAACACTGAAGCTTTCTTT. Amino acids: CATSGTGNTEAFF.

This clonotype was counted only a few times. CDR3 in amino acids: CASSSRENYGYTF. CDR3 DNA: TGTGCCAGCAGCTCACGGGAGAACTATGGCTACACCTTC. This chain joins TRBV11-2 and TRBJ1-2; no reliable D call. V lost 4 bases and J 2 bases, leaving 8 bases between the germline ends. CDR1 and CDR2 (germline): SGHAT, FQNNGV. This CDR3 spans 13 amino acids. The full variable domain, with the rest looked up from reference TRBV11-2 and TRBJ1-2, is EAGVAQSPRYKIIEKRQSVAFWCNPISGHATLYWYQQILGQGPKLLIQFQNNGVVDDSQLPKDRFSAERLKGVDSTLKIQPAKLEDSAVYLCASSSRENYGYTFGSGTRLTVV.

The V call is TRBV19, the J call TRBJ2-6; 11 nucleotides match TRBD1. Germline V CDR1 and CDR2: LNHDA, SQIVND (reference sequence). This CDR3 region has 15 residues. V shed 8 bases, J shed 0 bases, and the junction held 0 bases outside the gene matches. The CDR3 nucleotides are TGTGCCAGTGGGACAGGGGGCTCTGGGGCCAACGTCCTGACTTTC. Translation: CASGTGGSGANVLTF.

CDR3 amino acids: CSARDGTSGSSYNEQFF. CDR3 nucleotide sequence: TGCAGTGCTAGAGATGGCACTAGCGGTAGCTCCTACAATGAGCAGTTCTTC. The chain has TRBV20-1 and TRBJ2-1; the match to TRBD2 covers 8 bases. The CDR3 totals 17 residues. V lost 0 bases, J lost 0 bases, and 7 bases stayed unmatched. CDR1 is DFQATT and CDR2 is SNEGSKA in the germline V gene (reference sequence).

This clonotype was recorded at least ten times. The rearrangement joins TRBV7-9 to TRBJ1-1; D is possibly TRBD1 (5 bases). The CDR3 has 13 residues. V was pared by 5 bases and J by 4 bases, with 11 bases between. Germline CDR1 is SEHNR and CDR2 is FQNEAQ (reference sequence). The CDR3 loop reads CASSPGGGTEAFF. The CDR3, as DNA: TGTGCCAGCAGCCCAGGTGGGGGCACTGAAGCTTTCTTT.

The chain is built from TRBV4-3 and TRBJ1-1; 7 bases fit TRBD1. The germline CDR1 and CDR2 sequences are LGHNA and YSLEER. This CDR3 comprises 15 residues. J was trimmed by 1 base and V by 3 bases; bases with no gene match: 5. The CDR3 is CASSHGDSENTEAFF. The CDR3 DNA sequence: TGCGCCAGCAGCCATGGGGACAGCGAGAACACTGAAGCTTTCTTT.

The V and J genes are TRBV18 and TRBJ2-5; TRBD2 aligns across 7 bases. The CDR3 spans 14 residues. The V and J ends lost 2 bases and 5 bases, in that order; junction bases with no gene match: 5. Germline assignment: CDR1 KGHSH and CDR2 LQKENI. The CDR3 DNA follows: TGTGCCAGCTCACCAGCGGGAGCCGGGGAGACCCAGTACTTC. Translation: CASSPAGAGETQYF.

Ten or more counts support this clonotype. This sequence joins TRBV7-2 and TRBJ1-5, with 9 bases that match TRBD1. The CDR3 consists of 16 residues. V trimming: 4 bases; J trimming: 4 bases; junction bases outside the gene matches: 8. Germline CDR1 and CDR2: SGHTA and FQGNSA. CDR3 loop: CASSCRDREVNQPQHF. CDR3 DNA sequence: TGTGCCAGCAGCTGCCGGGACAGGGAGGTAAATCAGCCCCAGCATTTT.

This clonotype has at least ten counts. The chain couples TRBV7-8 to TRBJ2-1; a weak D match, TRBD2 (5 bases). Germline CDR1 is SGHVS and CDR2 is FQNEAQ. This CDR3 is 16 amino acids long. V dropped 5 bases and J dropped 0 bases, with 14 bases sitting between them. In DNA, the CDR3 is TGTGCCAGCAGCCCTACGAGCGGAGACTCCTACAATGAGCAGTTCTTC. Protein: CASSPTSGDSYNEQFF.

This clonotype was observed many times. J is TRBJ1-4 and V is TRBV11-3, with 7 positions matching TRBD1. This CDR3 comprises 17 residues. Germline-derived CDR1 and CDR2 are SGHNT and YENEEA. The V segment lost 2 bases and the J segment 3 bases; nucleotides outside the gene matches: 9. The CDR3 loop reads CASSLNLAGTANEKLFF. The CDR3 DNA reads as TGTGCCAGCAGCTTAAATCTCGCCGGGACAGCTAATGAAAAACTGTTTTTT.

This clonotype was picked up one time. The chain has TRBV30 and TRBJ1-2; D is ambiguous. Germline V gene lookup returns CDR1 GTSNPN and CDR2 SVGIG (reference sequence). Trimming took 3 bases from V and 3 from J, leaving 8 bases between them. This CDR3 region has 12 residues. Here the CDR3 DNA reads TGTGCCTGGAGAGTAACGGACTATGGCTACACCTTC. Its protein is CAWRVTDYGYTF.

This clonotype has at least ten counts. V is TRBV11-2 and J is TRBJ2-5, with 7 bases fitting TRBD2. The J segment lost 4 bases and the V segment lost 1 base, leaving 6 bases of the junction unmatched. The germline gives CDR1 SGHAT, CDR2 FQNNGV. This CDR3 is built from 15 residues. The CDR3 nucleotides are TGTGCCAGCAGCTTAGGGTCCCCGGGAGGAGAGACCCAGTACTTC. Protein product: CASSLGSPGGETQYF.

The V gene is TRBV24-1, the J gene TRBJ2-3; no clear D. Germline V gene data show CDR1 as KGHDR and CDR2 as SFDVKD. The CDR3 has 12 amino acids. Trimming took 4 bases from V and 7 from J, leaving 8 bases between them. DNA for the CDR3: TGTGCCACCAGTGACTACAGATATACGCAGTATTTT. Translating gives CATSDYRYTQYF.

V gene TRBV28 combines with J gene TRBJ2-7; D could derive from TRBD1 or TRBD2 (5 bases each). The CDR3 loop spans 13 amino acids. Germline CDR1 and CDR2: MDHEN and SYDVKM. Trimming cost V 10 bases and J 3 bases, with 16 bases left between them. The CDR3 region is CATYGTVLYEQYF. CDR3 bases: TGTGCCACCTACGGGACCGTCCTCTACGAGCAGTACTTC.